These 9 T cell receptor beta chains were sequenced from one sample in a study of T cell changes during pregnancy in multiple sclerosis. Repertoires were generated with immunoSEQ multiplex PCR, while TCRdb's copy carries only in-frame clones and drops some. The top ten clones hold roughly 1.4% of a sample with approximately 92,000 clones, around 90% of them seen once. Sequencing was performed on peripheral blood, taken in the first trimester of pregnancy. Receptor source: a female donor with multiple sclerosis, enrolled in a pregnancy study.

The gene calls are TRBV7-3 and TRBJ2-3; 8 bases align to TRBD1. V lost 2 bases, J lost 10 bases, and 11 bases stayed unmatched. Germline lookup yields CDR1 SGHTA and CDR2 FQGTGA. This CDR3 spans 15 amino acids. For the CDR3, the DNA is TGTGCCAGCAGCTTAGGTGGACAGGGCGGAGAGCCGCAGTATTTT. This codes for CASSLGGQGGEPQYF.

This chain links TRBV30 with TRBJ2-1; D gene uncertain. The V gene lost 1 base and the J gene lost 8 bases, with 6 bases spanning the gap. CDR1 is GTSNPN, CDR2 SVGIG, per germline (reference sequence). This CDR3 comprises 11 residues. CDR3 coding DNA: TGTGCCTGGAGTGGTCTCCATGAGCAGTTCTTC. Amino acid sequence: CAWSGLHEQFF.

The rearrangement links TRBV20-1 to TRBJ1-2, with 9 bases identical to TRBD1. Germline CDR1 and CDR2: DFQATT and SNEGSKA (reference sequence). The CDR3 spans 11 residues. DNA for the CDR3: TGCAGCACCACAGGGGGCGATGGCTACACCTTC. Its translation is CSTTGGDGYTF.

This chain joins TRBV6-1 and TRBJ2-7, with D possibly TRBD1 on 7 matching bases. V was pared by 7 bases and J by 6 bases, with 13 bases between. The V gene's germline CDR1 is MNHNS and CDR2 SASEGT. The CDR3 runs 12 residues. The CDR3 sequence is CASTRQGGEQYF. The CDR3 DNA follows: TGTGCCAGCACGAGGCAGGGGGGCGAGCAGTACTTC.

J is TRBJ2-5 and V is TRBV30; 9 bases match TRBD2. This CDR3 comprises 15 residues. V lost 3 bases to trimming and J lost 4 bases; unmatched junction nucleotides: 9. Per the germline V gene, CDR1 is GTSNPN and CDR2 is SVGIG (reference sequence). The CDR3 bases are TGTGCCTGGAGGTCCGGGACTAGCTCGTCAGAGACCCAGTACTTC. Its translation: CAWRSGTSSSETQYF.

The chain uses TRBV27 and TRBJ1-1; a weak D match, TRBD1 (6 bases). Germline V gene data show CDR1 as MNHEY and CDR2 as SMNVEV (reference sequence). Trimming cost V 6 bases and J 4 bases, with 12 bases left between them. This CDR3 is built from 13 residues. The CDR3 sequence: CASSSGVLTEAFF. CDR3 nucleotide sequence: TGTGCCAGCAGCTCAGGGGTACTCACTGAAGCTTTCTTT.

The chain employs TRBV5-1 and TRBJ2-7; 7 bases are a match to TRBD2. The CDR3 is made up of 16 amino acids. V shed 4 bases, J shed 0 bases, and the junction held 10 bases outside the gene matches. Germline V gene data show CDR1 as SGHRS and CDR2 as YFSETQ. The chain's CDR3 is CASSISGTVDSYEQYF. CDR3 DNA: TGCGCCAGCAGCATAAGCGGGACGGTAGACTCCTACGAGCAGTACTTC.

The chain is built from TRBV9 and TRBJ1-2, with 7 bases aligning to TRBD1. This CDR3 region has 14 residues. The germline V gene encodes CDR1 SGDLS and CDR2 YYNGEE. V shed 4 bases, J shed 4 bases, and the junction held 7 bases outside the gene matches. In DNA, the CDR3 is TGTGCCAGCAGCTTATCAGGGGGGAGCTATGGCTACACCTTC. This encodes CASSLSGGSYGYTF.

This chain connects TRBV18 to TRBJ1-1; TRBD1 matches at 8 bases. J was trimmed by 4 bases and V by 5 bases; bases with no gene match: 15. This CDR3 spans 17 amino acids. The germline gives CDR1 KGHSH, CDR2 LQKENI. The CDR3: CASSTRADRGWGTEAFF. The DNA for the CDR3 is TGTGCCAGCTCAACAAGGGCAGACAGGGGATGGGGCACTGAAGCTTTCTTT.